This T cell receptor (beta chain) was documented in a study of cytomegalovirus exposure and HLA in healthy donors. The repertoire was sequenced with immunoSEQ multiplex PCR; TCRdb's copy has only in-frame clones and lacks some. The sample carries about 130,000 clones, roughly 89% recorded once. J was trimmed by 0 bases and V by 3 bases; bases with no gene match: 3. Germline V CDR1 and CDR2: SGHNT, YYREEE (reference sequence). This CDR3 contains 15 residues. The sequence was collected from a man aged 25-45 years in good health and CMV-seronegative. The sequenced material came from PBMCs. The V and J genes are TRBV5-4 and TRBJ2-7; 10 nucleotides line up with TRBD1. CDR3 bases: TGTGCCAGCAGCTCTGACAGGGGGCCCTCCTACGAGCAGTACTTC. Protein product: CASSSDRGPSYEQYF.